These T cell receptor beta chains were read from a single sample in a study of blood T cells in healthy people across ages. A single record per CDR3 protein comes from TCRdb applying MiXCR to the 5' RACE reads. This table holds about a million distinct CDR3 sequences, more than 30% found once. The material sequenced was blood. These receptors were taken from a man aged 18 to 29 in good health. Each CDR3 is given with its conserved first and last residue. Fields, in order: J gene, V gene, D gene, clone size, CDR3 DNA, CDR3 protein. D genes are given only for firm matches. Part of the rows lack a size; the others show once, few, many or a class for expanded clones.

TRBJ2-7 TRBV29-1 NA NA TGCAGCGGCATTCCGGCCGTATACAATGAGCAGTACTTC CSGIPAVYNEQYF
TRBJ1-2 TRBV12-3/TRBV12-4 TRBD1 few TGTGCCAGCAGTTTCAGAGGGGGCGCATTGGTTAACTATGGCTACACCTTC CASSFRGGALVNYGYTF
TRBJ2-1 TRBV9 NA NA TGTGCCAGCAGCGCCTTACAGAGGGCGAGGACTTACAGTGAGCAGTTCTTC CASSALQRARTYSEQFF
TRBJ1-1 TRBV6-5 NA few TGTGCCAGCAGTTACATAGCAGGGAACACTGAAGCTTTCTTT CASSYIAGNTEAFF
TRBJ2-1 TRBV12-3/TRBV12-4 NA few TGTGCCAGCAGTTTAAATGGCAGGTCCTACAATGAGCAGTTCTTC CASSLNGRSYNEQFF
TRBJ1-1 TRBV6-5 NA NA TGTGCCAGCGCGGTGTACGACAAGAACACTGAAGCTTTCTTT CASAVYDKNTEAFF
TRBJ2-1 TRBV12-3/TRBV12-4 TRBD2 many TGTGCCAGCAGTTTCGGGAGGGAGCAGTTCTTC CASSFGREQFF
TRBJ2-5 TRBV4-2 NA NA TGTGCCAGCAGCCAAGATCGGGATAGCCTCAATGAGCAGTACTTC CASSQDRDSLNEQYF
TRBJ1-1 TRBV20-1 TRBD1 NA TGCAGTGCCCAATCGGGACAGGAGAACACTGAAGCTTTCTTT CSAQSGQENTEAFF
TRBJ2-1 TRBV20-1 NA few TGCAGTGCTAGAGACCCCTCCAGGGACTTTAGCTCCTACAATGAGCAGTTCTTC CSARDPSRDFSSYNEQFF
TRBJ2-2 TRBV7-8 NA NA TGTGCCAGCAGCCCGGCCCAGGGACGAAACACCGGGGAGCTGTTTTTT CASSPAQGRNTGELFF
TRBJ1-1 TRBV12-3/TRBV12-4 NA many TGTGCCAGCAGTAGGACCGCTGAAGCTTTCTTT CASSRTAEAFF
TRBJ2-1 TRBV20-1 NA NA TGCAGTGCTGGATTTAGGCCGGAGAATTGCAATGAGCAGTTCTTC CSAGFRPENCNEQFF
TRBJ1-1 TRBV20-1 NA few TGCAGTGCTAGAGATATGAGGCAAATGAACACTGAAGCTTTCTTT CSARDMRQMNTEAFF
TRBJ2-1 TRBV6-5 TRBD2 few TGTGCCAGCAGTTACTCAGCGGGACTAGCGACACATGAGCAGTTCTTC CASSYSAGLATHEQFF
TRBJ2-3 TRBV29-1 TRBD1 few TGCAGCGTTCCGAACAGGGGGAGCACAGATACGCAGTATTTT CSVPNRGSTDTQYF
TRBJ1-6 TRBV20-1 NA many TGCAGTGCTGAGCCCCCCAATTCACCCCTCCACTTT CSAEPPNSPLHF
TRBJ1-6 TRBV20-1 NA NA TGCAGTGCTGTTCAGGGGAAAGAATCTTCACCCCTCCACTTT CSAVQGKESSPLHF
TRBJ2-1 TRBV11-1 TRBD1 NA TGTGCCAGCAGACAAGCCGCCGGGACAGGGAGATACAATGAGCAGTTCTTC CASRQAAGTGRYNEQFF
TRBJ2-3 TRBV7-2 NA NA TGTGCCAGCAGCTTAGCCGGCCCCGGGGCGGATACGCAGTATTTT CASSLAGPGADTQYF
TRBJ2-2 TRBV24-1 NA NA TGTGCCACCAGCGATCCTTCAGGGTTAACGGCGGGATACACCGGGGAGCTGTTTTTT CATSDPSGLTAGYTGELFF
TRBJ2-5 TRBV2 TRBD1 NA TGTGCCGGCGACAGGGGTAATGAGCAGTACTTC CAGDRGNEQYF
TRBJ2-1 TRBV20-1 TRBD1 NA TGCAGTGCTAGAGTCTGGGACAGCTACAATGAGCAGTTCTTC CSARVWDSYNEQFF
TRBJ1-1 TRBV12-3/TRBV12-4 NA NA TGTACCAGCCATAGGGAAGGGGAAGCTTTCTTT CTSHREGEAFF
TRBJ2-3 TRBV20-1 TRBD1 NA TGCAGTGCTAGAGATGGCCAGGGGGCAGATACGCAGGATTTT CSARDGQGADTQDF
TRBJ1-1 TRBV10-3 NA few TGTGCCATCAAGGGGCAGGATGACACTGAAGCTTTCTTT CAIKGQDDTEAFF
TRBJ2-3 TRBV20-1 NA NA TGCAGTGCCCGCCAGGGGCAAGATACGCAGTATTTT CSARQGQDTQYF
TRBJ1-2 TRBV4-3 TRBD1 NA TGCGCCAGCAGCCAAGATATGGAGACAGGGGGCGCGTATGGCTACACCTTC CASSQDMETGGAYGYTF
TRBJ2-7 TRBV4-3 NA many TGCGCCAGCAGCCAAGATCCAAACTACGAGCAGTACTTC CASSQDPNYEQYF
TRBJ2-7 TRBV29-1 NA NA TGCAGCGTTGAAAAGAGCTACGAGCAGTACTTC CSVEKSYEQYF
TRBJ2-4 TRBV7-2 NA many TGTGCCAGCAGCTTTGGGCTTCTAGCCAAAAACATTCAGTACTTC CASSFGLLAKNIQYF
TRBJ1-1 TRBV18 NA NA TGTGCCAGCTCACTGATCTTAGAAGGGACTGAAGCTTTCTTT CASSLILEGTEAFF
TRBJ1-1 TRBV21-1 NA NA TGTGCCAGCAGCAATATTACCCAGGGGTACACTGAAGCTTTCTTT CASSNITQGYTEAFF
TRBJ2-5 TRBV12-3/TRBV12-4 NA NA TGTGCCAGCAGTTGGGCAGGCCAAGAGACCCAGTACTTC CASSWAGQETQYF
TRBJ1-1 TRBV3-1 NA few TGTGCCAGCAGCCAAATGACAGGCTACCCCCTTCCAGCTTTCTTT CASSQMTGYPLPAFF
TRBJ2-2 TRBV5-4 TRBD2 NA TGTGCCAGCAGCTCGTGGTTAGCGGGGGCTAACACCGGGGAGCTGTTTTTT CASSSWLAGANTGELFF
TRBJ1-2 TRBV4-2 NA NA TGTGCCAGCAGCACTCCTCCCCCCCAGGGGAACTATGGCTACACCTTC CASSTPPPQGNYGYTF
TRBJ1-1 TRBV29-1 TRBD1 NA TGCAGCGTGGGAGGGTATGGGACAGGACACATGAACACTGAAGCTTTCTTT CSVGGYGTGHMNTEAFF
TRBJ2-2 TRBV2 NA NA TGTGCCAGCACCGCTATAGGGGGGGCACCCGGGGAGCTGTTTTTT CASTAIGGAPGELFF
TRBJ2-7 TRBV6-1 NA NA TGTGCCAGCAAGGAAGGACCCACCCTCTACGAGCAGTACTTC CASKEGPTLYEQYF
TRBJ2-5 TRBV7-9 NA NA TGTGCCAGCAGCTTAATCCAACAGGGCCTCCAAGAGACCCAGTACTTC CASSLIQQGLQETQYF
TRBJ1-2 TRBV11-2 TRBD1 many TGTGCCAGCAGGGGGACAGGGGCAAACTATGGCTACACCTTC CASRGTGANYGYTF
TRBJ2-5 TRBV30 NA NA TGTGCCTGGATCTTAAAGGATCGGTACACTGAGCAGTACTTC CAWILKDRYTEQYF
TRBJ1-1 TRBV25-1 TRBD1 few TGTGCCACTTCGCAGGGGGACACTGAAGCTTTCTTT CATSQGDTEAFF
TRBJ2-2 TRBV20-1 NA few TGCAGTGCTAGAGATGTGGCTAGCCGCAACACCGGGGAGCTGTTTTTT CSARDVASRNTGELFF
TRBJ2-3 TRBV7-2 NA few TGTGCCAGCAGCGCCGGTAGGGAGGATACGCAGTATTTT CASSAGREDTQYF
TRBJ1-5 TRBV4-3 NA NA TGCGCCAGCAGCCAAGATTTCTTCGGGGAAAGTCAGCCCCAGCATTTT CASSQDFFGESQPQHF
TRBJ2-5 TRBV7-6 NA NA TGTGCCAGCAGCTTAGGGCCAACATACCAAGAGACCCAGTACTTC CASSLGPTYQETQYF
TRBJ1-1 TRBV20-1 NA NA TGCAGTGCTAATGACAGGACAACTGAAGCTTTCTTT CSANDRTTEAFF
TRBJ2-1 TRBV7-6 NA few TGTGCCAGCAGCTTAGTGGCGGAAGCCAACAATGAGCAGTTCTTC CASSLVAEANNEQFF
TRBJ1-2 TRBV7-2 NA few TGTGCCAGCAGCTTAAATGGCGGCCATGCTAACTATGGCTACACCTTC CASSLNGGHANYGYTF
TRBJ2-1 TRBV7-8 TRBD2 many TGTGCCAGCAGCCTAAGGGGCGGGAGCTCCTACAATGAGCAGTTCTTC CASSLRGGSSYNEQFF
TRBJ2-7 TRBV2 TRBD1 few TGTGCCAGCGGCTCCGGGACAGGGTACCACGAGCAGTACTTC CASGSGTGYHEQYF
TRBJ2-5 TRBV29-1 NA NA TGCAGCGTTGATGGCCAGACCCAGTACTTC CSVDGQTQYF
TRBJ1-4 TRBV4-3 NA many TGCGCCAGCAGCCAGGTCGGGGGAGCAACTAATGAAAAACTGTTTTTT CASSQVGGATNEKLFF